The 15 T cell receptor beta chains presented below share a single source sample, sequenced in a study of blood T cell repertoires in COVID-19. The assay was immunoSEQ multiplex PCR, and TCRdb's table has in-frame clones only and misses some. The sample consists of about 260,000 clones, around 90% of them appearing once. The sample was peripheral blood. The receptors come from an older woman with COVID-19, enrolled during active disease.

This chain links TRBV30 with TRBJ2-7, with 8 bases that match TRBD1. The CDR3 is 13 residues long. The trim removed 0 bases at V and 6 bases at J, leaving 4 bases unmatched. CDR1 is GTSNPN, CDR2 SVGIG, per germline (reference sequence). The CDR3: CAWSVQQGGEQYF. The CDR3 DNA is TGTGCCTGGAGTGTACAACAGGGGGGCGAGCAGTACTTC. Drawing the rest from reference TRBV30 and TRBJ2-7, the complete variable domain is SQTIHQWPATLVQPVGSPLSLECTVEGTSNPNLYWYRQAAGRGLQLLFYSVGIGQISSEVPQNLSASRPQDRQFILSSKKLLLSDSGFYLCAWSVQQGGEQYFGPGTRLTVT.

There are a few counts of this clone. The chain links TRBV4-2 to TRBJ2-7; 11 bases are shared with TRBD2. The V segment lost 0 bases and the J segment 4 bases; nucleotides outside the gene matches: 8. The CDR3 consists of 17 residues. Germline CDR1 is LGHNA and CDR2 is YNFKEQ. CDR3 residues: CASSQEPQTSGIYEQYF. The CDR3 DNA reads TGTGCCAGCAGCCAAGAGCCCCAGACTAGCGGGATATACGAGCAGTACTTC.

The J gene is TRBJ1-4, the V gene TRBV27; no definite D call. The CDR3 consists of 15 residues. The V end was cut by 5 bases, the J end by 3 bases, with 13 bases between. Germline values: CDR1 MNHEY, CDR2 SMNVEV (reference sequence). The CDR3 here is CASSLLNGANEKLFF. For the CDR3, the DNA is TGTGCCAGCAGTCTCCTGAACGGGGCTAATGAAAAACTGTTTTTT.

The chain recombines TRBV19 with TRBJ2-7; 10 nucleotides agree with TRBD2. The germline gives CDR1 LNHDA, CDR2 SQIVND (reference sequence). This CDR3 spans 16 amino acids. The trim removed 3 bases at V and 6 bases at J, leaving 11 bases unmatched. CDR3 nucleotide sequence: TGTGCCAGTAGTATGTCGCTAGCGGGAGTTACGGTCGAGCAGTACTTC. This sequence encodes CASSMSLAGVTVEQYF. The whole variable domain, remainder taken from reference TRBV19 and TRBJ2-7, is DGGITQSPKYLFRKEGQNVTLSCEQNLNHDAMYWYRQDPGQGLRLIYYSQIVNDFQKGDIAEGYSVSREKKESFPLTVTSAQKNPTAFYLCASSMSLAGVTVEQYFGPGTRLTVT.

To note about this clone: Other DNA sequences from this sample encode an identical CDR3 as well. J is TRBJ1-2 and V is TRBV5-1, with TRBD1 matching over 8 bases. CDR1 and CDR2 from the germline V gene are SGHRS and YFSETQ. V lost 4 bases, J lost 0 bases, and 2 bases stayed unmatched. This CDR3 contains 14 residues. CDR3 sequence: CASSRDRPNYGYTF. The CDR3 DNA is TGCGCCAGCAGCCGGGACAGGCCTAACTATGGCTACACCTTC. The full variable domain, rest sourced from reference TRBV5-1 and TRBJ1-2, is KAGVTQTPRYLIKTRGQQVTLSCSPISGHRSVSWYQQTPGQGLQFLFEYFSETQRNKGNFPGRFSGRQFSNSRSEMNVSTLELGDSALYLCASSRDRPNYGYTFGSGTRLTVV.

The chain uses TRBV19 and TRBJ2-7, with a tentative D call TRBD1 (6 bases). V gave up 3 bases and J gave up 2 bases, with 11 bases separating them. The V gene's germline CDR1 is LNHDA and CDR2 SQIVND (reference sequence). The CDR3 spans 14 residues. CDR3 residues: CASSITGTPYEQYF. DNA for the CDR3: TGTGCCAGTAGTATCACAGGGACCCCCTACGAGCAGTACTTC.

The chain uses TRBV28 and TRBJ2-7, with 9 nucleotides matching TRBD2. Losses at the gene ends were 3 bases for V and 13 bases for J; bases not matched to a gene: 10. This CDR3 region has 13 residues. CDR1 MDHEN and CDR2 SYDVKM come from the germline V gene. The CDR3 spells CASSFGGRAFSYF. CDR3 coding DNA: TGTGCCAGCAGTTTTGGCGGGAGGGCCTTCAGTTACTTC.

The V gene is TRBV19, the J gene TRBJ2-1; D might be TRBD2 (5 bases). V gave up 0 bases and J gave up 0 bases, with 15 bases separating them. The CDR3 spans 18 residues. CDR1 LNHDA and CDR2 SQIVND come from the germline V gene (reference sequence). CDR3 residues: CASSIEILRDHSYNEQFF. The DNA of the CDR3 is TGTGCCAGTAGTATAGAAATCCTCCGGGATCACTCCTACAATGAGCAGTTCTTC.

CDR3 loop: CASSLGTSGIAYTQYF. DNA for the CDR3: TGTGCCAGCAGCCTCGGGACTAGCGGGATCGCGTATACGCAGTATTTT. This rearrangement joins TRBV27 to TRBJ2-3; 13 bases agree with TRBD2. CDR3 length: 16 amino acids. Germline loops: CDR1 MNHEY, CDR2 SMNVEV (reference sequence). With 6 bases clipped from V and 7 bases from J, the junction kept 10 bases outside the gene matches.

In its sample, this clone was seen once. This chain joins TRBV10-1 and TRBJ1-5, with D unresolved. The V end lost 7 bases, the J end lost 7 bases, and 8 bases lay between the germline ends. CDR3 length equals 11 residues. Germline CDR1 is WNHNN and CDR2 is SYGVQD (reference sequence). This CDR3 is CASITGQPQHF. The CDR3 DNA follows: TGCGCCAGCATTACGGGGCAGCCCCAGCATTTT.

The chain is built from TRBV28 and TRBJ2-5, with TRBD1 matching 10 bases. The CDR3 contains 15 residues. The V and J ends lost 6 bases and 2 bases, in that order; junction bases with no gene match: 6. Germline CDR1 MDHEN, CDR2 SYDVKM. The DNA for the CDR3 is TGTGCCAGCAGCTCGGACAGGGGGATGCAAGAGACCCAGTACTTC. Translated: CASSSDRGMQETQYF.

J is TRBJ2-1 and V is TRBV14; 11 bases align to TRBD2. CDR1 is SGHDN and CDR2 is FVKESK in the germline V gene. The CDR3 consists of 16 residues. The V gene end was trimmed by 6 bases and the J gene end by 8 bases; junction bases not matched to a gene: 12. Written as DNA, the CDR3 is TGTGCCAGCAGTCCTATTTCTAGCGGGAGGTACCATGAGCAGTTCTTC. This codes for CASSPISSGRYHEQFF.

The V call is TRBV28, the J call TRBJ1-2; TRBD1 agrees at 7 bases. The germline V gene has CDR1 MDHEN and CDR2 SYDVKM. Unmatched junction bases numbered 8, after V lost 5 bases and J lost 2 bases. CDR3 size: 15 residues. The CDR3: CASSPVTGPNYGYTF. Here the CDR3 DNA reads TGTGCCAGCAGTCCCGTGACAGGGCCGAACTATGGCTACACCTTC.

V and J are TRBV10-3 and TRBJ1-6; possible D gene TRBD1, 5 bases. Germline loops: CDR1 ENHRY, CDR2 SYGVKD. The ends were cut back, 6 bases at V and 8 bases at J, with 14 bases in the middle. The CDR3 consists of 14 residues. The CDR3 loop is CAISGPGRDSPLHF. DNA of the CDR3: TGTGCCATCAGCGGGCCCGGCAGGGATTCACCCCTCCACTTT.

This chain joins TRBV9 and TRBJ1-2; 7 positions match TRBD1. Germline-derived CDR1 and CDR2 are SGDLS and YYNGEE. V was pared by 4 bases and J by 1 base, with 4 bases of the junction left unmatched. The CDR3 contains 14 residues. The CDR3 is CASSPQGINYGYTF. The DNA of the CDR3 is TGTGCCAGCAGCCCACAGGGGATTAACTATGGCTACACCTTC.